Included here is one T cell receptor (beta chain) sequence, with context. Per the study methods: Nucleated cell number was recorded as an estimate derived from reference gene primer amplification. This table comes from immunoSEQ multiplex PCR, and its TCRdb copy is limited to in-frame clones, with some not included. V and J calls and clone size come straight from that table; D and trimming were deduced from the DNA. There are about 140,000 clones in the sample; approximately 84% occur only once, and 3% to 3.5% lies in the top ten. Participants, roughly 18 to 89 years old, spanned fewer than 25 US areas. Assignments of participants to cohorts depended upon their own reported clinical history. CDR1 MNHEY and CDR2 SVGAGI come from the germline V gene. Unmatched junction bases numbered 6, after V lost 5 bases and J lost 3 bases. The CDR3 has 15 amino acids. This specimen belongs to a study of blood T cell repertoires in COVID-19. Study details: Sources were T cells, B-cell-depleted T cells, or PBMCs; the material itself was cDNA or gDNA.

The rearrangement joins TRBV6-5 to TRBJ1-3; 8 bases match TRBD1. The sample consisted of PBMCs or T cells enriched from blood (not recorded which). This sequence originates from a woman between 45 and 65 years old with acute COVID-19. The CDR3 loop is CASSPGGADGNTIYF. CDR3 nucleotide sequence: TGTGCCAGCAGTCCAGGGGGCGCGGATGGAAACACCATATATTTT.